The 30 T cell receptor beta chains reported below all come from one sample, sequenced in a study of OX40 agonist ivuxolimab in advanced cancers. Assay: immunoSEQ multiplex PCR; the TCRdb copy retains only in-frame clones and omits some. This table has 90,000 to 120,000 clones, 80% to 95% appearing once. Here the sequenced sample was CD4+ or CD8+ T cells sorted from blood, taken in a trial of the OX40 agonist ivuxolimab. The receptor source for this set is an adult with an advanced solid tumor such as melanoma, head and neck, liver or kidney cancer.

The chain is built from TRBV19 and TRBJ1-1, with no clear D. This CDR3 comprises 15 residues. Per the germline V gene, CDR1 is LNHDA and CDR2 is SQIVND (reference sequence). Trimming stripped 3 bases from V and 1 base from J, with 12 bases between. For the CDR3, the DNA is TGTGCCAGTAGTATTAGTAACACCAGGAACACTGAAGCTTTCTTT. This codes for CASSISNTRNTEAFF.

The J gene is TRBJ1-5, the V gene TRBV28, with D possibly TRBD1 on 5 matching bases. Germline V gene data show CDR1 as MDHEN and CDR2 as SYDVKM. CDR3 length: 12 residues. Trimming shortened V by 7 bases and J by 7 bases, and 11 bases separated the two germline ends. CDR3 residues: CASTPGGQPQHF. For the CDR3, the DNA is TGTGCCAGCACCCCCGGGGGACAGCCCCAGCATTTT.

The chain links TRBV5-1 to TRBJ2-7; tentatively, D is TRBD1 (6 bases). The ends were cut back, 7 bases at V and 0 bases at J, with 14 bases in the middle. The CDR3 runs 14 residues. CDR1 and CDR2 (germline): SGHRS, YFSETQ. The CDR3 DNA reads as TGCGCCAGCGCAAGGGCAGGGGACTCCTACGAGCAGTACTTC. It translates to CASARAGDSYEQYF.

The gene calls are TRBV19 and TRBJ2-7, with 8 bases lining up with TRBD1. The CDR3 loop spans 15 amino acids. The V segment lost 10 bases and the J segment 6 bases; nucleotides outside the gene matches: 17. Germline V gene lookup returns CDR1 LNHDA and CDR2 SQIVND (reference sequence). The CDR3 loop reads CATQHKTGERSEQYF. DNA for the CDR3: TGTGCCACCCAACATAAGACAGGGGAACGAAGCGAGCAGTACTTC.

The chain links TRBV7-6 to TRBJ1-1, with 7 positions matching TRBD1. J lost 1 base, V lost 2 bases, and 1 base had no gene match. This CDR3 is built from 14 residues. Germline V gives CDR1 SGHVS, CDR2 FNYEAQ. CDR3 region: CASSLRQGNTEAFF. The CDR3 nucleotides read TGTGCCAGCAGCTTACGACAGGGGAACACTGAAGCTTTCTTT.

CDR3 protein: CASSRKGREAFF. In nucleotides, the CDR3 is TGTGCCAGCAGCCGGAAGGGCCGTGAAGCTTTCTTT. The chain joins TRBV7-3 to TRBJ1-1; D call uncertain. The germline gives CDR1 SGHTA, CDR2 FQGTGA. The ends were cut back, 5 bases at V and 7 bases at J, with 11 bases in the middle. This CDR3 is built from 12 residues.

The rearrangement uses TRBV28 and TRBJ2-4; no clear D gene. Trimming took off 2 bases at V and 4 bases at J, with 12 bases between the two ends. CDR1 MDHEN and CDR2 SYDVKM come from the germline V gene. The CDR3 has 15 amino acids. The CDR3 nucleotides read TGTGCCAGCAGTTTAAACCCGGGCCCTAAAAACATTCAGTACTTC. Amino acid sequence: CASSLNPGPKNIQYF.

The chain is built from TRBV19 and TRBJ2-3; no reliable D call. The CDR3 has 13 amino acids. Per germline, CDR1 LNHDA and CDR2 SQIVND (reference sequence). Trimming took 8 bases from V and 1 from J, leaving 10 bases between them. The CDR3 DNA reads TGTGCCAGTCTCCCTCAAGGCACAGATACGCAGTATTTT. It codes for CASLPQGTDTQYF.

This rearrangement joins TRBV7-3 to TRBJ1-4; D remains ambiguous. This CDR3 comprises 16 residues. CDR1 is SGHTA and CDR2 is FQGTGA in the germline V gene. Trimming shortened V by 4 bases and J by 8 bases, and 20 bases separated the two germline ends. The CDR3 here is CASSSGRGGSKEKLFF. The CDR3 nucleotides read TGTGCCAGCAGCTCGGGCCGAGGAGGGTCGAAGGAAAAACTGTTTTTT. The full variable domain, with the rest looked up from reference TRBV7-3 and TRBJ1-4, is GAGVSQTPSNKVTEKGKYVELRCDPISGHTALYWYRQSLGQGPEFLIYFQGTGAADDSGLPNDRFFAVRPEGSVSTLKIQRTERGDSAVYLCASSSGRGGSKEKLFFGSGTQLSVL.

This chain joins TRBV28 and TRBJ2-7, with D tentatively TRBD1 (6 bases). The germline CDR1 and CDR2 sequences are MDHEN and SYDVKM. Trimming removed 5 bases from V and 3 bases from J, with 17 bases in between. The CDR3 sequence is 15 residues long. The CDR3 DNA follows: TGTGCCAGCAGTGTCTCACAGGGCCTTAACTACGAGCAGTACTTC. As protein: CASSVSQGLNYEQYF. The complete variable domain, with remaining parts taken from reference TRBV28 and TRBJ2-7, reads DVKVTQSSRYLVKRTGEKVFLECVQDMDHENMFWYRQDPGLGLRLIYFSYDVKMKEKGDIPEGYSVSREKKERFSLILESASTNQTSMYLCASSVSQGLNYEQYFGPGTRLTVT.

The V call is TRBV11-2, the J call TRBJ2-7; the D call may be TRBD1 or TRBD2 (5 bases each). Between the trimmed V and J ends, which lost 5 bases and 1 base, there was a span of 12 bases. Germline V lookup: CDR1 SGHAT, CDR2 FQNNGV. The CDR3 extends over 14 amino acids. The DNA for the CDR3 is TGTGCCAGCAGCCTTAGGGACCATTCCTACGAGCAGTACTTC. Its translation is CASSLRDHSYEQYF.

The rearrangement uses TRBV5-4 and TRBJ2-3; D perhaps matches TRBD1 (5 bases). CDR1 and CDR2 from the germline V gene are SGHNT and YYREEE (reference sequence). V lost 0 bases and J 4 bases, leaving 9 bases between the germline ends. The CDR3 spans 14 residues. CDR3 residues: CASSLGLGADTQYF. In DNA form, the CDR3 reads TGTGCCAGCAGCTTGGGCCTAGGGGCAGATACGCAGTATTTT.

The chain combines TRBV15 with TRBJ2-7, with D tentatively TRBD2 (6 bases). Trimming cost V 0 bases and J 7 bases, with 25 bases left between them. The CDR3 length is 18 residues. Germline V gene lookup returns CDR1 LNHNV and CDR2 YYDKDF (reference sequence). The CDR3 protein is CATSRDKGGTTEDGEQYF. The DNA of the CDR3 is TGTGCCACCAGCAGAGATAAAGGAGGGACCACCGAGGATGGGGAGCAGTACTTC.

CDR3 sequence reads: CASSSRGPTEAFF. The CDR3 nucleotides read TGTGCCAGCAGCTCCAGGGGCCCCACTGAAGCTTTCTTT. The chain couples TRBV7-3 to TRBJ1-1; the D gene is possibly TRBD1 (6 bases). This CDR3 is built from 13 residues. The ends were cut back, 4 bases at V and 4 bases at J, with 10 bases in the middle. Per germline, CDR1 SGHTA and CDR2 FQGTGA.

The chain combines TRBV2 with TRBJ1-3, with TRBD1 matching 8 bases. This CDR3 is 14 amino acids long. The V gene end was trimmed by 6 bases and the J gene end by 2 bases; junction bases not matched to a gene: 3. Germline CDR1 and CDR2: SNHLY and FYNNEI. As DNA, the CDR3 is TGTGCCAGCAGGAGACAGGGGACTGGAAACACCATATATTTT. This translates into CASRRQGTGNTIYF.

The chain uses TRBV27 and TRBJ2-1, with D unresolved. This CDR3 is built from 11 residues. The V end lost 10 bases, the J end lost 5 bases, and 9 bases lay between the germline ends. Germline V gives CDR1 MNHEY, CDR2 SMNVEV (reference sequence). The CDR3 DNA reads as TGTGCCACCGCTGCACACAATGAGCAGTTCTTC. Its protein product is CATAAHNEQFF.

The J gene is TRBJ1-2, the V gene TRBV21-1. TRBV21-1 is reported as a pseudogene. The CDR3 runs to 12 residues. The CDR3 region is CASRSRSHGYTF. The CDR3 region has the DNA TGTGCCAGCAGATCCCGCTCCCATGGCTACACCTTC.

The rearrangement uses TRBV27 and TRBJ1-6, with D unresolved. This CDR3 has 13 residues. V was cut by 6 bases and J by 7 bases, with 10 bases left in between. Germline V gene data show CDR1 as MNHEY and CDR2 as SMNVEV (reference sequence). This CDR3 is CASSPSQNSPLHF. The DNA for the CDR3 is TGTGCCAGCAGCCCCTCGCAAAATTCACCCCTCCACTTT.

The genes are TRBV2 and TRBJ2-1; 7 bases are shared with TRBD2. This CDR3 spans 20 amino acids. CDR1 is SNHLY and CDR2 is FYNNEI in the germline V gene. V trimming: 4 bases; J trimming: 0 bases; junction bases outside the gene matches: 18. The CDR3 DNA sequence: TGTGCCAGCAGTGTTCGTCGAGGGGTCGAGCGGGACCCCTCCTACAATGAGCAGTTCTTC. Encoded protein: CASSVRRGVERDPSYNEQFF.

The rearrangement joins TRBV5-6 to TRBJ1-4; D may be TRBD1 (6 bases). CDR1 SGHDT and CDR2 YYEEEE come from the germline V gene. The CDR3 is 17 residues long. Between the trimmed V and J ends, which lost 2 bases and 0 bases, there was a span of 14 bases. The CDR3 nucleotides are TGTGCCAGCAGCTTTCAGGGGTTTTTTGCAACTAATGAAAAACTGTTTTTT. Its protein is CASSFQGFFATNEKLFF.

The chain links TRBV7-2 to TRBJ1-1; D uncertain. Germline CDR1 SGHTA, CDR2 FQGNSA. V dropped 1 base and J dropped 1 base, with 4 bases sitting between them. This CDR3 comprises 13 residues. The chain's CDR3 is CASSLVRNTEAFF. The DNA for the CDR3 is TGTGCCAGCAGCTTAGTACGGAACACTGAAGCTTTCTTT.

This clone showed up just once. The J gene is TRBJ1-2, the V gene TRBV19, with 7 bases that match TRBD1. With 7 bases clipped from V and 6 bases from J, the junction kept 5 bases outside the gene matches. Germline CDR1 and CDR2: LNHDA and SQIVND (reference sequence). The length of the CDR3 is 12 residues. DNA for the CDR3: TGTGCCAGTACCCGGACAGGCGATGGCTACACCTTC. Residues: CASTRTGDGYTF.

The J gene is TRBJ2-1, the V gene TRBV7-2; D is perhaps TRBD1 or TRBD2 (5 bases each). The germline CDR1 and CDR2 sequences are SGHTA and FQGNSA. The V gene lost 7 bases and the J gene lost 2 bases, with 15 bases spanning the gap. The CDR3 is 15 amino acids. The CDR3 DNA reads TGTGCCAGCACCACCGGGACGCCGGCCTACAATGAGCAGTTCTTC. Residues: CASTTGTPAYNEQFF. Full variable domain (outside the CDR3, taken from reference TRBV7-2 and TRBJ2-1): GAGVSQSPSNKVTEKGKDVELRCDPISGHTALYWYRQSLGQGLEFLIYFQGNSAPDKSGLPSDRFSAERTGGSVSTLTIQRTQQEDSAVYLCASTTGTPAYNEQFFGPGTRLTVL.

The gene calls are TRBV28 and TRBJ2-4; 9 positions match TRBD1. V was pared by 6 bases and J by 5 bases, with 11 bases of the junction left unmatched. Germline V gives CDR1 MDHEN, CDR2 SYDVKM. This CDR3 has 16 amino acids. CDR3 sequence (DNA): TGTGCCAGCAGCCCCCTCTTGAGGACAGGGGAAAACATTCAGTACTTC. Protein sequence: CASSPLLRTGENIQYF.

The chain joins TRBV5-1 to TRBJ2-3, with D tentatively TRBD1 (6 bases). CDR3 length: 15 residues. Trimming took 6 bases from V and 0 from J, leaving 14 bases between them. Germline CDR1 and CDR2: SGHRS and YFSETQ. The CDR3 region has the DNA TGCGCCAGCAAAACGGACAGCACCAGCACAGATACGCAGTATTTT. This codes for CASKTDSTSTDTQYF.

V usage is TRBV5-8 and J usage is TRBJ2-5; D uncertain. V lost 3 bases and J 1 base, leaving 10 bases between the germline ends. The CDR3 covers 14 residues. Per germline, CDR1 SGHTS and CDR2 YDEGEE. The CDR3 bases are TGTGCCAGCAGCTCCCTCGGCGGCCAAGAGACCCAGTACTTC. Amino acids: CASSSLGGQETQYF.

This clone has more than one count but fewer than ten. This chain links TRBV27 with TRBJ1-5; tentative D call: TRBD1 (5 bases). Germline V gene lookup returns CDR1 MNHEY and CDR2 SMNVEV (reference sequence). The CDR3 covers 14 residues. The V gene lost 8 bases and the J gene lost 2 bases, with 13 bases spanning the gap. The CDR3: CASWEGGGNQPQHF. The CDR3 nucleotides are TGTGCCAGCTGGGAGGGAGGGGGCAATCAGCCCCAGCATTTT.

The genes are TRBV4-2 and TRBJ2-1; 7 bases are a match to TRBD1. The CDR3 runs to 18 residues. The V segment lost 0 bases and the J segment 0 bases; nucleotides outside the gene matches: 8. Germline values: CDR1 LGHNA, CDR2 YNFKEQ. This chain's CDR3 is CASSQDPETGSSYNEQFF. For the CDR3, the DNA is TGTGCCAGCAGCCAAGATCCGGAGACAGGGAGCTCCTACAATGAGCAGTTCTTC.

CDR3 coding DNA: TGTGCCAGCAGTTACGGGGGGACAAGGGGCAATCAGCCCCAGCATTTT. Translating it yields CASSYGGTRGNQPQHF. This chain connects TRBV6-5 to TRBJ1-5; weak D call: TRBD1 (6 bases). Per the germline V gene, CDR1 is MNHEY and CDR2 is SVGAGI. With 2 bases removed from V and 2 bases from J, the gap between germline ends came to 13 bases. The CDR3 runs to 16 residues.

The gene calls are TRBV28 and TRBJ2-1; D gene ambiguous. CDR1 and CDR2 (germline): MDHEN, SYDVKM. CDR3 length: 17 residues. V lost 3 bases and J lost 0, with 15 bases in between. The CDR3 sequence: CASSFIHWSLSYNEQFF. CDR3 in DNA: TGTGCCAGCAGTTTTATCCACTGGAGTCTCTCCTACAATGAGCAGTTCTTC.